This T cell receptor beta chain derives from a study of response to subunit inactivated influenza vaccine. This clonotype was seen at least ten times. Its antigen remains unknown. TCRdb re-analysed the RT-PCR reads in MiXCR, keeping a single row per CDR3 protein. The table shows hundreds of thousands of distinct CDR3 sequences, with 16% occurring only once. Broader study findings: Researchers suggested that each seasonal influenza vaccination recruits few new T cells.

The input for sequencing was CD4+ T cells sorted from PBMCs, taken less than 25 months after vaccination. The receptor's source is a man between 50 and 69 years old who received an inactivated influenza vaccine.

The CDR3 DNA follows: TGCGCCAGCAGCCTCGGACTAGCGGGAGTCGCTGACGAGCAGTACTTC. Encoded protein: CASSLGLAGVADEQYF. V usage is TRBV5-1 and J usage is TRBJ2-7, with 13 bases matching TRBD2. With 4 bases clipped from V and 5 bases from J, the junction kept 9 bases outside the gene matches. This CDR3 comprises 16 residues. The germline V gene encodes CDR1 SGHRS and CDR2 YFSETQ.